The rows below give T cell receptor beta chains drawn from one sample of a study of blood T cell repertoires in COVID-19. Sequencing used immunoSEQ multiplex PCR; TCRdb keeps in-frame clones, though not all of them. The sample includes some 270,000 clones, roughly 86% seen only once; the top ten take approximately 5.5%. The sequencing input was peripheral blood. Receptor source: a woman older than 75 with COVID-19, enrolled during active disease. The CDR3 runs from the conserved cysteine through the conserved F or W. Fields, in order: D gene, J gene, V gene, clone size, CDR3 protein, CDR3 DNA. A D gene is named only where the DNA matches it firmly. Not every row has a clone size; where given, it reads once, few, many or a size class.

>.|TRBJ1-1|TRBV19|.
CASSIEGAAAGRSTEAFF
TGTGCCAGTAGTATAGAAGGGGCCGCTGCCGGTCGGAGCACTGAAGCTTTCTTT
>.|TRBJ2-3|TRBV7-3|.
CASSAGLTDTQYF
TGTGCCAGCAGCGCAGGTCTCACAGATACGCAGTATTTT
>.|TRBJ2-5|TRBV7-2|.
CASSFSSNQETQYF
TGTGCCAGCAGCTTTTCTAGTAACCAAGAGACCCAGTACTTC
>.|TRBJ1-4|TRBV18|few
CASSPVADHPFEKLFF
TGTGCCAGCTCACCTGTGGCAGATCATCCTTTTGAAAAACTGTTTTTT
>.|TRBJ1-2|TRBV10-1|.
CASRSGTAITLPYSYTF
TGCGCCAGCAGATCAGGAACCGCAATAACTTTACCCTATAGCTACACCTTC
>.|TRBJ1-6|TRBV3-1/TRBV3-2|.
CASSHTGIGNSPLHF
TGTGCCAGCAGCCATACAGGGATCGGGAATTCACCCCTCCACTTT
>.|TRBJ1-2|TRBV7-2|.
CASSSPVWSRGYTF
TGTGCCAGCAGCTCCCCGGTATGGTCGCGTGGCTACACCTTC
>TRBD2|TRBJ2-1|TRBV7-2|.
CASSSSGGGYNEQFF
TGTGCCAGCAGCTCTAGCGGGGGGGGGTACAATGAGCAGTTCTTC
>.|TRBJ1-2|TRBV28|.
CASGSGYTF
TGTGCCAGCGGCAGTGGCTACACCTTC
>.|TRBJ1-5|TRBV19|once
CASSTLQERQHF
TGTGCCAGTAGTACCCTACAAGAGCGCCAGCATTTT
>.|TRBJ1-5|TRBV12-2|once
CASRFKVPGQPQHF
TGTGCAAGTCGCTTTAAAGTGCCAGGTCAGCCCCAGCATTTT
>TRBD2|TRBJ2-1|TRBV24-1|once
CATSDIETSVSDEQFF
TGTGCCACCAGTGATATCGAGACTAGCGTCAGTGATGAGCAGTTCTTC
>.|TRBJ1-5|TRBV3-1/TRBV3-2|.
CASSQGVQASGNQPQHF
TGTGCCAGCAGCCAAGGGGTCCAGGCGTCGGGCAATCAGCCCCAGCATTTT
>TRBD2|TRBJ2-2|TRBV5-5|.
CASSLAGVNTGELFF
TGTGCCAGCAGTCTAGCGGGGGTGAACACCGGGGAGCTGTTTTTT
>TRBD1|TRBJ1-2|TRBV12-3/TRBV12-4|.
CATRTGENYGYTF
TGTGCCACCCGGACAGGAGAGAACTATGGCTACACCTTC
>.|TRBJ1-1|TRBV6-5|.
CASSYRGGNTEAFF
TGTGCCAGCAGTTACAGGGGGGGGAACACTGAAGCTTTCTTT
>TRBD1|TRBJ1-4|TRBV5-1|.
CASSSGTATNEKLFF
TGCGCCAGCAGCTCCGGGACAGCAACTAATGAAAAACTGTTTTTT
>TRBD2|TRBJ2-1|TRBV4-2|.
CASSQGSSGGLYNEQFF
TGTGCCAGCAGCCAAGGCTCTAGCGGGGGCCTCTACAATGAGCAGTTCTTC
>.|TRBJ1-4|TRBV28|once
CASSTRVLGATNEKLFF
TGTGCCAGCAGTACCCGGGTTCTCGGGGCAACTAATGAAAAACTGTTTTTT
>TRBD1|TRBJ1-1|TRBV7-8|.
CASSFGSTGSNTEAFF
TGTGCCAGCAGCTTCGGTTCGACAGGGTCTAACACTGAAGCTTTCTTT
>.|TRBJ2-7|TRBV6-6|.
CASSTIGVREQYF
TGTGCCAGCAGTACGATAGGGGTACGCGAGCAGTACTTC
>.|TRBJ2-4|TRBV11-2|.
CASSPGGNIQYF
TGTGCCAGCAGCCCGGGCGGGAACATTCAGTACTTC
>.|TRBJ1-2|TRBV10-3|.
CAISEDGKGYGYTF
TGTGCCATCAGCGAAGACGGGAAGGGATATGGCTACACCTTC
>TRBD1|TRBJ1-3|TRBV3-1/TRBV3-2|few
CASTSITGTGVGNTIYF
TGTGCCAGCACCTCAATTACCGGGACAGGGGTTGGAAACACCATATATTTT
>TRBD1|TRBJ1-1|TRBV25-1|.
CASSELQGSWTEAFF
TGTGCCAGCAGTGAATTACAGGGGTCGTGGACTGAAGCTTTCTTT
>.|TRBJ2-2|TRBV18|.
CASSPPNGPNTGELFF
TGTGCCAGCTCACCACCTAACGGTCCGAACACCGGGGAGCTGTTTTTT
>.|TRBJ1-1|TRBV5-1|.
CASRSGGNTGHTEAFF
TGCGCCAGCCGGTCGGGGGGAAACACAGGGCACACTGAAGCTTTCTTT
>.|TRBJ2-1|TRBV6-2/TRBV6-3|once
CASSYPNKVNEQFF
TGTGCCAGCAGTTACCCGAACAAAGTCAATGAGCAGTTCTTC
>TRBD1|TRBJ1-1|TRBV27|.
CASSVDRARSTEAFF
TGTGCCAGCAGTGTCGACAGGGCAAGGTCGACTGAAGCTTTCTTT
>.|TRBJ1-5|TRBV4-1|.
CASSQEGGQSRQPQHF
TGCGCCAGCAGCCAAGAGGGAGGACAATCACGCCAGCCCCAGCATTTT